The 10 T cell receptor beta chains below all came from one sample that was sequenced in a study of blood T cell repertoires in COVID-19. This table comes from immunoSEQ multiplex PCR, and its TCRdb copy is limited to in-frame clones, with some not included. The sample carries approximately 200,000 clones, around 85% recorded once. The sequenced sample was peripheral blood. These receptors all stem from a human donor in a cohort sampled during active COVID-19.

The chain employs TRBV3-1 (or the pseudogene TRBV3-2) and TRBJ1-5; TRBD1 is a possible D gene (5 bases). Germline-derived CDR1 and CDR2 are LGHDT and YNNKEL (reference sequence). CDR3 length: 16 amino acids. Trimming took 10 bases from V and 1 from J, leaving 20 bases between them. The CDR3 loop reads CAIPGGRGLSNQPQHF. CDR3 nucleotides: TGTGCCATCCCGGGGGGGAGAGGGCTGAGCAATCAGCCCCAGCATTTT.

The chain recombines TRBV4-1 with TRBJ2-7, with 8 bases fitting TRBD1. Germline values: CDR1 MGHRA, CDR2 YSYEKL. The CDR3 contains 16 residues. Trimming cost V 0 bases and J 5 bases; bases outside gene matches: 9. CDR3 residues: CASSQELQGVIDEQYF. CDR3 DNA: TGCGCCAGCAGCCAAGAGTTACAGGGGGTAATCGACGAGCAGTACTTC.

This clone came up a few times. The chain combines TRBV9 with TRBJ1-1, with D possibly being TRBD1 (5 bases). V lost 3 bases and J lost 1, with 10 bases in between. This CDR3 is built from 14 residues. Germline CDR1 and CDR2: SGDLS and YYNGEE. The CDR3 DNA is TGTGCCAGCAGCGCCCACGGGGGGAACACTGAAGCTTTCTTT. It translates to CASSAHGGNTEAFF.

The gene calls are TRBV27 and TRBJ1-6, with D tentatively TRBD1 (6 bases). CDR1 and CDR2 from the germline V gene are MNHEY and SMNVEV (reference sequence). The CDR3 covers 15 residues. The V end lost 8 bases, the J end lost 4 bases, and 15 bases lay between the germline ends. The CDR3 loop is CASGLGATYNSPLHF. In nucleotides, the CDR3 is TGTGCCAGCGGGCTGGGGGCAACGTATAATTCACCCCTCCACTTT.

The chain recombines TRBV11-1 with TRBJ2-3; unclear D gene. CDR1 is SGHAT, CDR2 FQDESV, per germline (reference sequence). Trimming left V 3 bases short and J 4 bases short, with 11 bases between. The CDR3 spans 14 residues. The CDR3 loop reads CASSFRMGADTQYF. DNA of the CDR3: TGTGCCAGCAGCTTTCGGATGGGCGCAGATACGCAGTATTTT. Drawing the rest from reference TRBV11-1 and TRBJ2-3, the complete variable domain is EAEVAQSPRYKITEKSQAVAFWCDPISGHATLYWYRQILGQGPELLVQFQDESVVDDSQLPKDRFSAERLKGVDSTLKIQPAELGDSAMYLCASSFRMGADTQYFGPGTRLTVL.

This clone was seen a single time. This chain joins TRBV20-1 and TRBJ2-3; D gene uncertain. This CDR3 is built from 11 residues. The V gene lost 5 bases and the J gene lost 0 bases, with 3 bases spanning the gap. Germline V lookup: CDR1 DFQATT, CDR2 SNEGSKA (reference sequence). The chain's CDR3 is CSAPSTDTQYF. DNA of the CDR3: TGCAGTGCTCCAAGCACAGATACGCAGTATTTT.

The table lists this clone with a few counts. The rearrangement links TRBV19 to TRBJ1-5; D possibly corresponds to TRBD1 (6 bases). Looked up from germline, CDR1 is LNHDA and CDR2 is SQIVND (reference sequence). V gave up 6 bases and J gave up 5 bases, with 11 bases separating them. This CDR3 has 13 amino acids. CDR3 nucleotides: TGTGCCAGTAGCCTTCAGGGGCATCAGCCCCAGCATTTT. It encodes CASSLQGHQPQHF.

The genes are TRBV2 and TRBJ2-7; D uncertain. The ends were cut back, 4 bases at V and 3 bases at J, with 7 bases in the middle. The CDR3 consists of 12 residues. Germline CDR1 reads SNHLY; CDR2 reads FYNNEI. The CDR3 DNA reads TGTGCCAGCAGTGGACGGGTCTACGAGCAGTACTTC. Residues: CASSGRVYEQYF.

About this clone: The sample carries other DNA sequences with the same CDR3. The gene calls are TRBV9 and TRBJ1-3; D gene unclear. V was clipped by 0 bases and J by 0 bases, with 7 bases between them. The germline V gene encodes CDR1 SGDLS and CDR2 YYNGEE. The CDR3 is made up of 15 amino acids. The CDR3 region is CASSVAGSSGNTIYF. The CDR3 DNA sequence: TGTGCCAGCAGCGTAGCGGGGAGCTCTGGAAACACCATATATTTT.

The chain is built from TRBV28 and TRBJ1-2; D may be TRBD1 (6 bases). Per germline, CDR1 MDHEN and CDR2 SYDVKM. The length of the CDR3 is 13 residues. V shed 5 bases and J shed 6 bases, with 13 bases lying between them. CDR3 nucleotide sequence: TGTGCCAGCAGTAACAGGGAATTTAATGGCTACACCTTC. This codes for CASSNREFNGYTF.